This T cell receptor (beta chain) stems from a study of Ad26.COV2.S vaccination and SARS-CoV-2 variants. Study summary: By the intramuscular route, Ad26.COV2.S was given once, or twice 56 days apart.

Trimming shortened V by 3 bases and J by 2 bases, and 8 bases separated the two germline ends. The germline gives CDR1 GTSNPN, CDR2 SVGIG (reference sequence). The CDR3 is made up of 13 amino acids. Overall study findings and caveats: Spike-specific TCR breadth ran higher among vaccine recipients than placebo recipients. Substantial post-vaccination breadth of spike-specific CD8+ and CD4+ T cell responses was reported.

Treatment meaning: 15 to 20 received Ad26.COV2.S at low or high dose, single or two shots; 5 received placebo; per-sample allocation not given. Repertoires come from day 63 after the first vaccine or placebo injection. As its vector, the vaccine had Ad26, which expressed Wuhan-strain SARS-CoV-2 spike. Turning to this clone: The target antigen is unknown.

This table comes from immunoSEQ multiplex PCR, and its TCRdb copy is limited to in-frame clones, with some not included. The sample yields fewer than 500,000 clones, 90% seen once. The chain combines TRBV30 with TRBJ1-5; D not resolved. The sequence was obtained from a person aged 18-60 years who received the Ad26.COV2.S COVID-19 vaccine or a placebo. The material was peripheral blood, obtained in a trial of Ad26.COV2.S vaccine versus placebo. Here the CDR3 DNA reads TGTGCCTGGAGCCGGGAGGGCAATCAGCCCCAGCATTTT. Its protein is CAWSREGNQPQHF.